This T cell receptor (beta chain) was captured by sequencing in a study of cytomegalovirus exposure and HLA in healthy donors. Study outcomes and limitations: In the analysis, some V segments, TRBV6-2 and TRBV6-3 included, were excluded as indistinguishable. Later analysis revealed greater clonal expansion in HLA-associated TCR beta chains than in equally common others.

The PCR used 60 Vbeta and 13 Jbeta primers. Sequenced by immunoSEQ multiplex PCR; TCRdb stores in-frame clones only, minus some. The sample has about 150,000 clones; 75% to 85% are singletons. The V gene's germline CDR1 is MNHEY and CDR2 SMNVEV (reference sequence). V dropped 3 bases and J dropped 3; count of bases not matched to a gene: 4. The CDR3 is 14 amino acids. Concerning this clone: The antigen is unknown.

Sequenced: PBMCs. The clonotype originates from a woman aged 50 to 60 in good health and CMV-seropositive. The chain joins TRBV27 to TRBJ2-7; TRBD2 matches at 8 bases. In DNA form, the CDR3 reads TGTGCCAGCAGTTTCTCGGGGGGGAACTACGAGCAGTACTTC. Its translation: CASSFSGGNYEQYF.